This TCR beta chain was captured by sequencing in a study of blood T cell repertoires in COVID-19. The data were produced by immunoSEQ multiplex PCR, yet TCRdb's version contains in-frame clones alone and is incomplete. The sample holds approximately 490,000 clones; 80% to 90% are singletons and the top ten take 7% to 10%. This TCR was sampled from a woman aged 55-75 years who had recovered from COVID-19. The specimen was PBMCs or T cells enriched from blood (not recorded which).

CDR3: CASSLVRYRGQKETQYF. CDR3 DNA sequence: TGTGCCAGCAGCTTAGTCAGATACAGGGGGCAAAAAGAGACCCAGTACTTC. This chain connects TRBV7-8 to TRBJ2-5; 9 nucleotides line up with TRBD1. This CDR3 has 17 residues. V lost 1 base to trimming and J lost 3 bases; unmatched junction nucleotides: 9. Germline V gives CDR1 SGHVS, CDR2 FQNEAQ. The variable domain in full, completed from reference TRBV7-8 and TRBJ2-5, reads GAGVSQSPRYKVAKRGQDVALRCDPISGHVSLFWYQQALGQGPEFLTYFQNEAQLDKSGLPSDRFFAERPEGSVSTLKIQRTQQEDSAVYLCASSLVRYRGQKETQYFGPGTRLLVL.